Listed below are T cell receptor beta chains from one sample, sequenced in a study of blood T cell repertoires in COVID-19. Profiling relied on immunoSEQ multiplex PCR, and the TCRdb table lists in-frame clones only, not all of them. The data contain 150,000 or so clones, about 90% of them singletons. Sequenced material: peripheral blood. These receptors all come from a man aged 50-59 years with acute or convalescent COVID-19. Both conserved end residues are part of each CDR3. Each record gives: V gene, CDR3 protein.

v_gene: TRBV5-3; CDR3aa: CARRKTGLPLFGYTF
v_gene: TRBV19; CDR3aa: CASTDLQGLDTQYF
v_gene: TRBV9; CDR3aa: CASSVGQGLNEQFF
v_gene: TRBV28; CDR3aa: CASSLSGGLSGANVLTF
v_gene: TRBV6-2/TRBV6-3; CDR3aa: CASSVQGDIGELFF
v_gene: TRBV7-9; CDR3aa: CASSLVGGPLETQYF
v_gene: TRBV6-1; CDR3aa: CASSEPGQYYNEQFF
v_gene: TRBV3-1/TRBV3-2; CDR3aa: CASSPATGTQETQYF
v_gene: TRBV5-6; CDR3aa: CASSLRGTDRNQPQHF
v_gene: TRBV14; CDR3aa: CASSQGAYGYTF
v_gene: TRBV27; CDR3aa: CASSLAGQHSGANVLTF
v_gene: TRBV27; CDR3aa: CASSLSQLQETQYF
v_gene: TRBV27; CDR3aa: CASSPPRTSGLHWQFF
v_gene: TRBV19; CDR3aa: CASRETGTSFETQYF
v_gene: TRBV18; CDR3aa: CASSPWVGTGNTIYF
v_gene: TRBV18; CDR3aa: CASSPGQRTGANVLTF
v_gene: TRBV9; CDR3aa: CASSVGQKYGYTF
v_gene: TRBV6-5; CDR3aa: CASKQGTNEKLFF
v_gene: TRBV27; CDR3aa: CASKTPSSGANVLTF
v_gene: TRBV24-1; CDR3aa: CATSGSSTGELFF
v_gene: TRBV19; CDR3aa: CASSIPGVPNEQFF
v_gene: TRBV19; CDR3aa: CASSTSGSHYEQYF
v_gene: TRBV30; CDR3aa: CAWGGGTDTQYF
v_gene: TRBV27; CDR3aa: CASSLWGLAGVNEQYF
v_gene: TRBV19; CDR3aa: CASSIETRQNYGYTF
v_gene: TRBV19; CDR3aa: CASSISGGLEDGYTF
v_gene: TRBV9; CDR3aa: CASSVDPLDQPQHF
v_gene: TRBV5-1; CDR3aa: CASSLWQGGEKLFF
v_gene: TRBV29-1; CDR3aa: CSVDHRGYGYTF